The 11 T cell receptor beta chains reported below all come from one sample, sequenced in a study of radiotherapy plus CTLA-4 blockade in lung cancer. Some clones are missing from TCRdb's copy, which holds only in-frame ones; the method was immunoSEQ multiplex PCR. Seen here are about 28,000 clones, under 80% observed once, and the top ten hold about 7.3%. This specimen was peripheral blood, taken from a patient treated with radiotherapy plus ipilimumab. All receptors come from a human donor with non-small cell lung cancer who had stable disease on radiotherapy plus ipilimumab.

J is TRBJ2-7 and V is TRBV11-2; D is ambiguous. Between the trimmed V and J ends, which lost 2 bases and 2 bases, there was a span of 13 bases. Germline loops: CDR1 SGHAT, CDR2 FQNNGV. The length of the CDR3 is 15 residues. This chain's CDR3 is CASSLQRLNPYEQYF. The CDR3 region has the DNA TGTGCCAGCAGCTTACAGAGACTCAACCCCTACGAGCAGTACTTC.

This clone was detected only a few times. V gene TRBV30 combines with J gene TRBJ1-1; the D is unclear. The CDR3 has 13 residues. The germline CDR1 and CDR2 sequences are GTSNPN and SVGIG (reference sequence). V was cut by 5 bases and J by 0 bases, with 10 bases left in between. The CDR3 DNA is TGTGCCTGGCAAACAGCCTTGAACACTGAAGCTTTCTTT. Translation: CAWQTALNTEAFF.

The chain combines TRBV5-4 with TRBJ2-3, with no clear D. Trimming left V 0 bases short and J 2 bases short, with 13 bases between. This CDR3 is built from 16 residues. CDR1 and CDR2 from the germline V gene are SGHNT and YYREEE (reference sequence). CDR3 nucleotides: TGTGCCAGCAGCTTGGTCCGTGTGGGAACCACAGATACGCAGTATTTT. It codes for CASSLVRVGTTDTQYF.

V gene TRBV5-1 combines with J gene TRBJ1-1, with D hard to call. The CDR3 loop spans 14 amino acids. The germline CDR1 and CDR2 sequences are SGHRS and YFSETQ. The V end lost 0 bases, the J end lost 1 base, and 7 bases lay between the germline ends. The CDR3 DNA follows: TGCGCCAGCAGCTTGGACCTCTCGAACACTGAAGCTTTCTTT. The encoded protein is CASSLDLSNTEAFF.

V is TRBV10-3 and J is TRBJ2-1; maybe TRBD2 (6 bases). The V and J ends lost 1 base and 2 bases respectively, with 9 bases between them. Germline CDR1 reads ENHRY; CDR2 reads SYGVKD. This CDR3 comprises 15 residues. CDR3 amino acids: CAISEWRGTYNEQFF. The DNA of the CDR3 is TGTGCCATCAGTGAGTGGCGGGGTACCTACAATGAGCAGTTCTTC.

The chain recombines TRBV6-1 with TRBJ2-1, with TRBD2 matching 7 bases. Germline V lookup: CDR1 MNHNS, CDR2 SASEGT. Trimming at V came to 4 bases and at J to 3 bases, leaving 18 bases not matched to a gene. This CDR3 contains 19 residues. The CDR3 DNA sequence: TGTGCCAGCAGTGTGACGCCGACTAGCATTGGTTGGGACTACAATGAGCAGTTCTTC. It is translated as CASSVTPTSIGWDYNEQFF.

This clone was seen a few times. The rearrangement joins TRBV11-2 to TRBJ2-2; possible D gene TRBD1, 6 bases. Trimming removed 0 bases from V and 9 bases from J, with 17 bases in between. This CDR3 contains 16 residues. CDR1 and CDR2 (germline): SGHAT, FQNNGV. The CDR3 DNA reads TGTGCCAGCAGCTTAGAGGCAGGGGTGCTTGGCCGGGAGCTGTTTTTT. It specifies CASSLEAGVLGRELFF.

The V call is TRBV30, the J call TRBJ1-3; D might be TRBD1 (5 bases). Trimming pared 5 bases from V and 6 bases from J, leaving 14 bases between. The CDR3 covers 13 residues. Germline V gene data show CDR1 as GTSNPN and CDR2 as SVGIG (reference sequence). As DNA, the CDR3 is TGTGCCTGGTCAGGGAGGGTTGAAAACACCATATATTTT. It codes for CAWSGRVENTIYF.

About this clone itself: This specimen includes other DNA sequences encoding the same CDR3. The rearrangement joins TRBV5-6 to TRBJ1-1; D possibly corresponds to TRBD1 (5 bases). The V gene's germline CDR1 is SGHDT and CDR2 YYEEEE. This CDR3 comprises 13 residues. V was clipped by 2 bases and J by 4 bases, with 9 bases between them. The CDR3 nucleotides are TGTGCCAGCAGCTTCGGGCAGGGCACTGAAGCTTTCTTT. This gives the protein CASSFGQGTEAFF.

In DNA form, the CDR3 reads TGTGCCAGCAGCCTGAGAGGGGGACTAGAAGGGGGTGAGCAGTTCTTC. It is translated as CASSLRGGLEGGEQFF. The chain recombines TRBV7-7 with TRBJ2-1, with 8 bases identical to TRBD2. CDR1 and CDR2 (germline): SSHAT, FNYEAQ (reference sequence). Germline trimming cut 5 bases from V and 9 bases from J; bases unmatched to any gene: 15. The CDR3 consists of 16 residues.

The chain couples TRBV7-2 to TRBJ2-1; unclear D gene. This CDR3 is built from 13 residues. Germline V CDR1 and CDR2: SGHTA, FQGNSA. Trimming pared 2 bases from V and 4 bases from J, leaving 6 bases between. CDR3 amino acids: CASSLIGYNEQFF. In DNA, the CDR3 is TGTGCCAGCAGCTTAATTGGTTACAATGAGCAGTTCTTC.